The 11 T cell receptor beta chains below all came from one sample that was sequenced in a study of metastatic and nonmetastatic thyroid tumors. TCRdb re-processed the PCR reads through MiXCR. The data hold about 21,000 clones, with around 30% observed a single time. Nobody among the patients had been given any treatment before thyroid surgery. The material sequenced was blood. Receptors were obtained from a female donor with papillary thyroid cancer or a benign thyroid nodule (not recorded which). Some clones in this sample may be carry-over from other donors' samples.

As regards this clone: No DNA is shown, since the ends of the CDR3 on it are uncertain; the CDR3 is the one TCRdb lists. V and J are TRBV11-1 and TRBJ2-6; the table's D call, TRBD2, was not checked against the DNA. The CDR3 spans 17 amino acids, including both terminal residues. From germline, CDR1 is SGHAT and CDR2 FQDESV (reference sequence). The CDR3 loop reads CASRRDKWDRLWLHLRF.

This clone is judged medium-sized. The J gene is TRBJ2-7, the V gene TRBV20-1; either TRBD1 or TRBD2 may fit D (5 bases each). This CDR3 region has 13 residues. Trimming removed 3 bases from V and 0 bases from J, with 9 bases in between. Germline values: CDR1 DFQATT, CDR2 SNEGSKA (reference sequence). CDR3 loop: CSARGDHSYEQYF. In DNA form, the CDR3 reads TGCAGTGCTAGGGGGGACCACTCCTACGAGCAGTACTTC.

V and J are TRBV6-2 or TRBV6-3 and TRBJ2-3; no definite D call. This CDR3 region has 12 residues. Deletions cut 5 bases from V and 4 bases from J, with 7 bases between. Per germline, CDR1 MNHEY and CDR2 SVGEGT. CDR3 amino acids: CASSEVPDTQYF. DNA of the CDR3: TGTGCCAGCAGTGAGGTGCCAGATACGCAGTATTTT.

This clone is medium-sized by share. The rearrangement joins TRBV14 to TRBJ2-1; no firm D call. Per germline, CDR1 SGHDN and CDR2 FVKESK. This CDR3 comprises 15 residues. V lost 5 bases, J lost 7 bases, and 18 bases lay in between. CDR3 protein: CASSKGGTPSNEQFF. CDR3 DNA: TGTGCCAGCAGCAAGGGTGGCACCCCCAGTAATGAGCAGTTCTTC. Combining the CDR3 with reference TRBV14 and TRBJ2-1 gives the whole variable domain EAGVTQFPSHSVIEKGQTVTLRCDPISGHDNLYWYRRVMGKEIKFLLHFVKESKQDESGMPNNRFLAERTGGTYSTLKVQPAELEDSGVYFCASSKGGTPSNEQFFGPGTRLTVL.

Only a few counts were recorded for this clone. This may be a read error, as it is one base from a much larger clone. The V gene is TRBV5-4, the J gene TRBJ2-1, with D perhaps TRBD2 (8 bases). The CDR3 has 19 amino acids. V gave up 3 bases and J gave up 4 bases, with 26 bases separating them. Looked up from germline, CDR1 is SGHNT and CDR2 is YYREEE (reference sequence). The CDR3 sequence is CASSSGGTRGLPRYNEQFF. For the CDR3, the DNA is TGTGCCAGCAGCTCTGGCGGGACTAGGGGGCTTCCGAGGTACAATGAGCAGTTCTTC.

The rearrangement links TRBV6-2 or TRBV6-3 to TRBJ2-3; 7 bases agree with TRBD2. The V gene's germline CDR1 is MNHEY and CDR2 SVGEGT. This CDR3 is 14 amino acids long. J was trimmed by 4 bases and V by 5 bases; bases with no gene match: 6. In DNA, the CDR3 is TGTGCCAGCAGTATGAGCGGGAACGCAGATACGCAGTATTTT. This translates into CASSMSGNADTQYF.

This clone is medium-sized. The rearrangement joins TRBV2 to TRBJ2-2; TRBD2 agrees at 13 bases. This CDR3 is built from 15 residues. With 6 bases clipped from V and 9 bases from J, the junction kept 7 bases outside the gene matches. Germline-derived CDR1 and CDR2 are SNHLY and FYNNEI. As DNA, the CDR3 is TGTGCCAGCAGCACTGGACTAGCGGGGGTGTGGGAGCTGTTTTTT. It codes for CASSTGLAGVWELFF.

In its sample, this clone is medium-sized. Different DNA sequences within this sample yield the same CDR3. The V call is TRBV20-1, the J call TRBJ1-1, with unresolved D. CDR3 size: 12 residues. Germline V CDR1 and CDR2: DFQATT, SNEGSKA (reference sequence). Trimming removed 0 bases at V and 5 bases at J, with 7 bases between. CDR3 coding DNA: TGCAGTGCTAGAGAGGGAGTAACTGAAGCTTTCTTT. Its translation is CSAREGVTEAFF.

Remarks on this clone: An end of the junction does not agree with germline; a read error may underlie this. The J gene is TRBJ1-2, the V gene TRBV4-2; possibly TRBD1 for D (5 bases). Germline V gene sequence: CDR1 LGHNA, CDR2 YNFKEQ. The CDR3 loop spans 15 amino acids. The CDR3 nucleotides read TGTGCCTGCAGCCAAGATGGCAGGGAGTATATTGGCTACACCTTC. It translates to CACSQDGREYIGYTF.

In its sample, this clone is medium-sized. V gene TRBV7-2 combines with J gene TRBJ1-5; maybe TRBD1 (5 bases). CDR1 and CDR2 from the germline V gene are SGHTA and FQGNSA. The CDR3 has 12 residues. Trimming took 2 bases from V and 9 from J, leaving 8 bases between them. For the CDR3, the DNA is TGTGCCAGCAGCTTAAGGGGTTGGCCCCAGCATTTT. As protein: CASSLRGWPQHF.

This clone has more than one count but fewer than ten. CDR3 sequence reads: CASSREETQYF. DNA of the CDR3: TGTGCCAGCAGCAGAGAAGAGACCCAGTACTTC. J is TRBJ2-5 and V is TRBV6-2 or TRBV6-3; D gene ambiguous. V dropped 6 bases and J dropped 3 bases, with 5 bases sitting between them. The length of the CDR3 is 11 residues. Germline assignment: CDR1 MNHEY and CDR2 SVGEGT.